The 21 T cell receptor beta chains presented below share a single source sample, sequenced in a study of cytomegalovirus exposure and HLA in healthy donors. The PCR used 60 Vbeta and 13 Jbeta primers. TCRdb's copy holds only in-frame clones and misses some; the assay was immunoSEQ multiplex PCR. This sample's table has about 170,000 clones. The sample was PBMCs. These receptor sequences come from a woman aged 18-29 years in good health and CMV-seropositive.

The V gene is TRBV20-1, the J gene TRBJ2-7; D unclear. The CDR3 loop spans 11 amino acids. Trimming took 5 bases from V and 6 from J, leaving 11 bases between them. Germline CDR1 is DFQATT and CDR2 is SNEGSKA (reference sequence). CDR3 DNA sequence: TGCAGTGCTCTACAGTTTCCCGAGCAGTACTTC. Its translation: CSALQFPEQYF.

The CDR3 coding sequence is TGTGCCAGCAGTGACAGGGGCTCCTATAATTCACCCCTCCACTTT. This sequence encodes CASSDRGSYNSPLHF. This chain links TRBV6-1 with TRBJ1-6, with a tentative D call TRBD1 (6 bases). The CDR3 extends over 15 amino acids. CDR1 is MNHNS, CDR2 SASEGT, per germline. Trimming took off 3 bases at V and 0 bases at J, with 6 bases between the two ends.

The CDR3 region is CASGSGQEKLFF. For the CDR3, the DNA is TGTGCCAGCGGCTCTGGGCAGGAAAAACTGTTTTTT. The chain recombines TRBV9 with TRBJ1-4, with D unclear. Germline loops: CDR1 SGDLS, CDR2 YYNGEE. Trimming left V 7 bases short and J 8 bases short, with 12 bases between. The CDR3 contains 12 residues.

The chain employs TRBV5-4 and TRBJ1-1, with unresolved D. V lost 2 bases and J lost 5, with 7 bases in between. The CDR3 length is 12 residues. CDR1 is SGHNT and CDR2 is YYREEE in the germline V gene (reference sequence). The CDR3 DNA is TGTGCCAGCAGCTTTGCTGAGACTGAAGCTTTCTTT. This sequence encodes CASSFAETEAFF. Full variable domain (outside the CDR3, taken from reference TRBV5-4 and TRBJ1-1): ETGVTQSPTHLIKTRGQQVTLRCSSQSGHNTVSWYQQALGQGPQFIFQYYREEENGRGNFPPRFSGLQFPNYSSELNVNALELDDSALYLCASSFAETEAFFGQGTRLTVV.

The V and J genes are TRBV6-5 and TRBJ1-4; TRBD1 matches 8 bases. The junction had 4 bases not matched to a gene; V was cut back by 6 bases and J by 4 bases. The CDR3 consists of 14 residues. In germline, CDR1 is MNHEY, CDR2 SVGAGI. The CDR3: CASSGQGLNEKLFF. In nucleotides, the CDR3 is TGTGCCAGCAGCGGACAGGGCCTTAATGAAAAACTGTTTTTT.

CDR3 region: CASSTSAGSYEQYF. The DNA for the CDR3 is TGTGCCAGCAGCACTTCAGCGGGGAGTTACGAGCAGTACTTC. This chain uses TRBV11-2 with TRBJ2-7; TRBD2 matches 7 bases. CDR1 and CDR2 from the germline V gene are SGHAT and FQNNGV. The J segment lost 4 bases and the V segment lost 5 bases, leaving 8 bases of the junction unmatched. There are 14 residues in the CDR3.

The chain uses TRBV2 and TRBJ2-1; weak D call: TRBD1 (5 bases). Germline CDR1 is SNHLY and CDR2 is FYNNEI. The CDR3 runs to 11 residues. V was shortened by 6 bases and J by 13 bases, with 13 bases between the two germline ends. The CDR3 reads CASRKSQEQFF. CDR3 coding DNA: TGTGCCAGCAGGAAATCACAGGAACAGTTCTTC.

The rearrangement uses TRBV5-1 and TRBJ1-2, with D unclear. This CDR3 contains 15 residues. The germline CDR1 and CDR2 sequences are SGHRS and YFSETQ. Trimming left V 4 bases short and J 2 bases short, with 15 bases between. This chain's CDR3 is CASSISSTENYGYTF. The CDR3 coding sequence is TGCGCCAGCAGCATCTCTTCAACAGAAAACTATGGCTACACCTTC.

DNA of the CDR3: TGTGCCTGGGTACAGGGGAACTATGGCTACACCTTC. The encoded protein is CAWVQGNYGYTF. The rearrangement uses TRBV30 and TRBJ1-2; 7 bases fit TRBD1. Germline values: CDR1 GTSNPN, CDR2 SVGIG (reference sequence). The CDR3 sequence is 12 residues long. Germline trimming cut 5 bases from V and 2 bases from J; bases unmatched to any gene: 2.

The chain uses TRBV6-1 and TRBJ1-6; D not resolved. V was pared by 4 bases and J by 5 bases, with 3 bases between. The CDR3 has 12 residues. Germline V gives CDR1 MNHNS, CDR2 SASEGT. The CDR3 region has the DNA TGTGCCAGCAGTGCTGATAATTCACCCCTCCACTTT. Translating it yields CASSADNSPLHF.

This sequence joins TRBV10-3 and TRBJ2-5; the D gene is possibly TRBD2 (6 bases). The J call may be mistaken, given a closer DNA end match to TRBJ2-7. The CDR3 contains 15 residues. Germline V lookup: CDR1 ENHRY, CDR2 SYGVKD. The CDR3 here is CAISERASDSYEQYF. In nucleotides, the CDR3 is TGTGCCATCAGTGAGAGGGCTAGCGACTCCTACGAGCAGTACTTC.

This chain uses TRBV5-1 with TRBJ2-1, with D possibly matching TRBD2 (7 bases). This CDR3 spans 17 amino acids. Trimming removed 4 bases at V and 0 bases at J, with 17 bases between. The germline gives CDR1 SGHRS, CDR2 YFSETQ. The CDR3, as DNA: TGCGCCAGCAGCCCCTCGGGGCGGGGGCCCTCCTACAATGAGCAGTTCTTC. It translates to CASSPSGRGPSYNEQFF.

The V and J genes are TRBV30 and TRBJ1-5; 7 positions agree with TRBD1. Per germline, CDR1 GTSNPN and CDR2 SVGIG (reference sequence). Trimming cost V 0 bases and J 3 bases; bases outside gene matches: 2. The CDR3 spans 14 residues. The CDR3 nucleotides read TGTGCCTGGAGTGTGGACAGGCCCAATCAGCCCCAGCATTTT. It encodes CAWSVDRPNQPQHF.

This chain uses TRBV4-1 with TRBJ2-7; tentative D call: TRBD2 (6 bases). Trimming removed 0 bases from V and 1 base from J, with 7 bases in between. Germline lookup yields CDR1 MGHRA and CDR2 YSYEKL. CDR3 length: 14 residues. CDR3 residues: CASSQERGSYEQYF. CDR3 DNA sequence: TGCGCCAGCAGCCAAGAGCGGGGTTCCTACGAGCAGTACTTC.

The genes are TRBV6-6 and TRBJ1-1; D gene ambiguous. Germline loops: CDR1 MNHNY, CDR2 SVGAGI (reference sequence). V dropped 4 bases and J dropped 7 bases, with 13 bases sitting between them. The CDR3 is 13 amino acids. The CDR3 DNA is TGTGCCAGCAGTTCCCCCTACGTTTATGAAGCTTTCTTT. This codes for CASSSPYVYEAFF.

The rearrangement uses TRBV18 and TRBJ2-7; TRBD1 aligns across 11 bases. V trimming: 0 bases; J trimming: 0 bases; junction bases outside the gene matches: 7. The CDR3 runs to 18 residues. CDR1 is KGHSH and CDR2 is LQKENI in the germline V gene. Written as DNA, the CDR3 is TGTGCCAGCTCACCACCGGACAGGGGGCTTGAGAACTCCTACGAGCAGTACTTC. Translating gives CASSPPDRGLENSYEQYF.

The rearrangement uses TRBV7-9 and TRBJ2-1; 7 positions match TRBD1. J was trimmed by 8 bases and V by 2 bases; bases with no gene match: 6. Germline values: CDR1 SEHNR, CDR2 FQNEAQ (reference sequence). CDR3 size: 14 residues. CDR3 DNA: TGTGCCAGCAGCTTAATGACAGGGAGCCATGAGCAGTTCTTC. Protein sequence: CASSLMTGSHEQFF. The full variable domain, with the rest looked up from reference TRBV7-9 and TRBJ2-1, is DTGVSQNPRHKITKRGQNVTFRCDPISEHNRLYWYRQTLGQGPEFLTYFQNEAQLEKSRLLSDRFSAERPKGSFSTLEIQRTEQGDSAMYLCASSLMTGSHEQFFGPGTRLTVL.

This sequence joins TRBV7-9 and TRBJ1-1; perhaps TRBD1 as D (5 bases). The germline gives CDR1 SEHNR, CDR2 FQNEAQ (reference sequence). The CDR3 contains 13 residues. The V and J ends lost 5 bases and 6 bases respectively, with 13 bases between them. The CDR3 sequence is CASSRDWEAEAFF. In nucleotides, the CDR3 is TGTGCCAGCAGCCGGGACTGGGAAGCTGAAGCTTTCTTT. Full variable domain (remainder filled in from reference TRBV7-9 and TRBJ1-1): DTGVSQNPRHKITKRGQNVTFRCDPISEHNRLYWYRQTLGQGPEFLTYFQNEAQLEKSRLLSDRFSAERPKGSFSTLEIQRTEQGDSAMYLCASSRDWEAEAFFGQGTRLTVV.

The chain recombines TRBV18 with TRBJ1-5, with 11 positions matching TRBD1. The CDR3 has 16 residues. Unmatched junction bases numbered 5, after V lost 3 bases and J lost 4 bases. CDR1 is KGHSH, CDR2 LQKENI, per germline. CDR3 DNA: TGTGCCAGCTCACCCGCGGGGACAGGGGGAAATCAGCCCCAGCATTTT. This codes for CASSPAGTGGNQPQHF.

V is TRBV19 and J is TRBJ1-1; D might be TRBD1 (6 bases). The V gene's germline CDR1 is LNHDA and CDR2 SQIVND (reference sequence). The CDR3 extends over 12 amino acids. The CDR3 region is CATTGSWEGAFF. The CDR3 region has the DNA TGTGCGACTACAGGGTCGTGGGAAGGAGCTTTCTTT.

This rearrangement joins TRBV7-9 to TRBJ2-5; 8 nucleotides line up with TRBD2. The CDR3 has 14 amino acids. CDR1 and CDR2 (germline): SEHNR, FQNEAQ (reference sequence). V was pared by 6 bases and J by 5 bases, with 8 bases of the junction left unmatched. The CDR3 DNA reads as TGTGCCAGCAGGAGGCTAGCGGGCGGGGAGACCCAGTACTTC. It codes for CASRRLAGGETQYF.